The T cell receptor beta chain described here comes from a study of CD8 T cells in ankylosing spondylitis. Points from the study as a whole: Earlier literature documents some of the motif variants in reactive arthritis synovial fluid and blood. Ankylosing spondylitis blood appeared to carry a characteristic TCR beta motif of under ten highly homologous variants. From matched ankylosing spondylitis synovial fluid, disease-linked clones were reportedly recovered at significantly enriched levels.

Quantitative 5'-RACE with molecular barcodes produced the TCR beta libraries. TCRdb reprocessed the 5' RACE reads with MiXCR, giving one entry per CDR3 protein. This sample has about 170,000 distinct CDR3 sequences, with 15% to 20% found just once. The sample holds many counts of this clonotype. Antigen unknown. Germline CDR1 reads SGHRS; CDR2 reads YFSETQ. V shed 2 bases and J shed 4 bases, with 15 bases lying between them. This CDR3 region has 15 residues. The V gene is TRBV5-1, the J gene TRBJ1-1; D perhaps matches TRBD1 (6 bases). Sequenced material: blood, either unsorted or a sorted T cell fraction (not recorded which). This receptor was identified in a male donor with ankylosing spondylitis or in good health (not recorded which). The CDR3 DNA follows: TGCGCCAGCAGCTTCTCCCCGGGGGGCATCACTGAAGCTTTCTTT. It yields the protein CASSFSPGGITEAFF.